The present T cell receptor beta chain was sequenced within a study of identical twins. In its sample, this clonotype was seen a few times. Its antigen is still unknown. General study findings and limits: Recombination models fit unrelated individuals' TCR alpha sharing but underestimated twins'.

Template switching supplied a universal primer site; unique molecular identifiers were carried on the cDNA. In TCRdb, the 5' RACE reads were re-called with MiXCR into one record per CDR3 protein. Among over 500,000 distinct CDR3 sequences, about 20% were seen once, and the ten largest hold under 0.95%. Germline CDR1 KGHDR, CDR2 SFDVKD. This CDR3 contains 11 residues. V lost 4 bases and J lost 8, with 4 bases in between. These same data were also listed under a study on T cells expressing NK-cell markers. That paper adds: Specificity for HCMV among expanded NKG2C+ T cell clones was not established.

Sequencing used CD4+ T cells sorted from blood. The TCR originated in a woman between 18 and 30 years old in good health. This chain links TRBV24-1 with TRBJ2-2; no clear D. CDR3 bases: TGTGCCACCAGTGAAACAGGGGAGCTGTTTTTT. It yields the protein CATSETGELFF.